This TCR beta chain was found in a study of blood T cell repertoires in COVID-19. Study at large: The samples span acute and convalescent COVID-19 from the United States, Italy and Spain. The cDNA or gDNA used as material had been derived from T cells, B-cell-depleted T cells, or PBMCs.

Per the original methods: Amplification of reference gene primers provided the estimated nucleated cell counts. Libraries were prepared by immunoSEQ multiplex PCR; TCRdb keeps only in-frame clonotypes and omits some of them. Clonal size and the V and J genes are those of that table, whereas D and trimming came from the DNA. The sample has some 250,000 clones; roughly 86% are singletons. Trimming took 6 bases from V and 6 from J; bases not matched to a gene: 18. Germline V gene data show CDR1 as MNHEY and CDR2 as SVGEGT. The CDR3 contains 19 residues. The chain carries TRBV6-2 or TRBV6-3 and TRBJ2-1, with 12 nucleotides matching TRBD2. Sequencing was performed on peripheral blood. This TCR derives from a man aged 80 or over with acute or convalescent COVID-19. The CDR3 loop is CASSHRALAGGSPANEQFF. The CDR3 bases are TGTGCCAGCAGCCACCGCGCACTAGCGGGGGGCTCTCCTGCCAATGAGCAGTTCTTC.